The count of the clone carrying this TCR beta chain is one. Antigen: not known. This CDR3 region has 17 residues. Germline V lookup: CDR1 GTSNPN, CDR2 SVGIG (reference sequence). Between the trimmed V and J ends, which lost 0 bases and 10 bases, there was a span of 22 bases. Random hexamers primed reverse transcription of about 0.5 to 1 ug RNA. Coverage of TCR beta CDR3 amplification by immunoSEQ multiplex PCR extended to 54 Vbeta and 13 Jbeta. TCRdb called the immunoSEQ multiplex PCR reads again in MiXCR, with one record for every CDR3 protein. This table holds around 180,000 distinct CDR3 sequences, around 95% found once. Sequencing of TCR beta was undertaken in CD8+ and CD4+ T cells derived from blood. CD8+ and CD4+ T cells were negatively isolated; TEMRA cells were FACS-enriched. These data come from a study of CD8 T cells in Susac syndrome. Study findings and constraints: The study recognized that its TCR sequencing and HLA analysis covered a relatively small number of individuals.

The V call is TRBV30, the J call TRBJ1-6; D uncertain. The source is a human donor with multiple sclerosis. The sequenced sample was CD4+ T cells from PBMCs. This CDR3 is CAWSVLGGRENDSPLHF. DNA for the CDR3: TGTGCCTGGAGTGTACTGGGCGGACGGGAGAACGACTCACCCCTCCACTTT.